Below are 27 T cell receptor beta chains sequenced from a single sample in a study of blood T cell repertoires in COVID-19. TCRdb's copy holds only in-frame clones and misses some; the assay was immunoSEQ multiplex PCR. The data contain around 250,000 clones, 80% to 90% of them seen just once; the ten biggest clones take up 4.1%. Sequencing was done on a sample of PBMCs or T cells enriched from blood (not recorded which). All receptors derive from a woman aged 25 to 39 who had recovered from COVID-19.

V and J are TRBV6-2 or TRBV6-3 and TRBJ1-2; D possibly corresponds to TRBD1 (5 bases). This CDR3 comprises 16 residues. CDR1 is MNHEY, CDR2 SVGEGT, per germline. The V end was cut by 5 bases, the J end by 4 bases, with 20 bases between. The CDR3 DNA sequence: TGTGCCAGCAGTCAAAGAGGTGGACACACGATCTATGGCTACACCTTC. Translated: CASSQRGGHTIYGYTF.

V and J are TRBV7-9 and TRBJ1-2; 8 bases are shared with TRBD1. CDR3 length equals 14 residues. The trim removed 4 bases at V and 8 bases at J, leaving 9 bases unmatched. CDR1 and CDR2 (germline): SEHNR, FQNEAQ (reference sequence). This CDR3 reads CASSYLDRVGGYTF. The CDR3, as DNA: TGTGCCAGCAGCTACCTGGACAGGGTGGGAGGCTACACCTTC. The entire variable domain, with the rest obtained from reference TRBV7-9 and TRBJ1-2, is as follows: DTGVSQNPRHKITKRGQNVTFRCDPISEHNRLYWYRQTLGQGPEFLTYFQNEAQLEKSRLLSDRFSAERPKGSFSTLEIQRTEQGDSAMYLCASSYLDRVGGYTFGSGTRLTVV.

The rearrangement uses TRBV24-1 and TRBJ2-3; TRBD2 matches at 8 bases. Germline trimming cut 5 bases from V and 2 bases from J; bases unmatched to any gene: 11. Germline CDR1 reads KGHDR; CDR2 reads SFDVKD. This CDR3 spans 17 amino acids. The CDR3 sequence: CATSVPLSGTVTDTQYF. CDR3 DNA sequence: TGTGCCACCAGTGTCCCCCTTAGCGGGACGGTCACAGATACGCAGTATTTT.

CDR3 DNA: TGTGCCAGCAGTGTGGGGGGGGGCAATCAGCCCCAGCATTTT. This translates into CASSVGGGNQPQHF. The gene calls are TRBV2 and TRBJ1-5, with D possibly matching TRBD1 (5 bases). Trimming stripped 4 bases from V and 2 bases from J, with 9 bases between. Germline assignment: CDR1 SNHLY and CDR2 FYNNEI. The CDR3 length is 14 residues.

The rearrangement links TRBV4-3 to TRBJ1-2; D is uncertain. V gave up 0 bases and J gave up 0 bases, with 14 bases separating them. This CDR3 spans 17 amino acids. Germline V gives CDR1 LGHNA, CDR2 YSLEER. CDR3 region: CASSQEALPTANYGYTF. The CDR3 region has the DNA TGCGCCAGCAGCCAAGAAGCCCTCCCAACAGCTAACTATGGCTACACCTTC.

The CDR3 nucleotides read TGTGCCAGCAGCTTAGGGACTAGCGGCTACAATGAGCAGTTCTTC. Residues: CASSLGTSGYNEQFF. The gene calls are TRBV11-3 and TRBJ2-1; 10 bases match TRBD2. This CDR3 has 15 amino acids. From germline, CDR1 is SGHNT and CDR2 YENEEA. V gave up 1 base and J gave up 3 bases; unmatched junction bases: 0.

This sequence joins TRBV25-1 and TRBJ2-5, with 12 nucleotides matching TRBD2. With 4 bases clipped from V and 5 bases from J, the junction kept 5 bases outside the gene matches. The CDR3 contains 15 residues. CDR1 MGHDK and CDR2 SYGVNS come from the germline V gene. The CDR3 reads CASSALAGGPETQYF. The CDR3 bases are TGTGCCAGCAGTGCTCTAGCGGGAGGGCCGGAGACCCAGTACTTC.

The chain has TRBV27 and TRBJ2-5, with D possibly TRBD2 on 7 matching bases. The CDR3 covers 15 residues. The germline V gene encodes CDR1 MNHEY and CDR2 SMNVEV (reference sequence). The V gene lost 6 bases and the J gene lost 6 bases, with 20 bases spanning the gap. The CDR3, as DNA: TGTGCCAGCAGCCGGATCGGGGGGCGCCCAAAGACCCAGTACTTC. Translated, it gives CASSRIGGRPKTQYF.

The V call is TRBV6-5, the J call TRBJ1-5, with D tentatively TRBD1 (5 bases). With 3 bases removed from V and 4 bases from J, the gap between germline ends came to 7 bases. CDR3 length: 13 residues. Germline V gene lookup returns CDR1 MNHEY and CDR2 SVGAGI. CDR3 bases: TGTGCCAGCAGTTATAGGGGTAATCAGCCCCAGCATTTT. It yields the protein CASSYRGNQPQHF.

J is TRBJ1-2 and V is TRBV4-1, with D possibly TRBD1 on 5 matching bases. Germline CDR1 is MGHRA and CDR2 is YSYEKL. V gave up 4 bases and J gave up 7 bases, with 22 bases separating them. There are 16 residues in the CDR3. The CDR3 DNA reads TGCGCCAGCAGCCGAACCATCCCGGGACTAAGAGCTGGCTACACCTTC. Translation: CASSRTIPGLRAGYTF.

The J gene is TRBJ1-2, the V gene TRBV18; TRBD1 might be the D (6 bases). Trimming stripped 1 base from V and 4 bases from J, with 7 bases between. This CDR3 region has 13 residues. From germline, CDR1 is KGHSH and CDR2 LQKENI. CDR3: CASSPLDSYGYTF. The DNA of the CDR3 is TGTGCCAGCTCACCACTGGACAGCTATGGCTACACCTTC.

This chain links TRBV10-3 with TRBJ1-5; maybe TRBD1 (6 bases). This CDR3 has 17 residues. V lost 0 bases and J lost 4, with 16 bases in between. The germline CDR1 and CDR2 sequences are ENHRY and SYGVKD. In nucleotides, the CDR3 is TGTGCCATCAGTGAGTCGGGGGCAGGGAGGGGGAATCAGCCCCAGCATTTT. It yields the protein CAISESGAGRGNQPQHF.

The chain employs TRBV5-6 and TRBJ1-1; D gene ambiguous. The V end lost 2 bases, the J end lost 11 bases, and 10 bases lay between the germline ends. CDR3 length equals 11 residues. Germline lookup yields CDR1 SGHDT and CDR2 YYEEEE. CDR3 nucleotides: TGTGCCAGCAGCTTCCGTGGGCCCGCTTTCTTT. Its translation: CASSFRGPAFF.

The chain uses TRBV2 and TRBJ2-6; TRBD1 might be the D (5 bases). The germline CDR1 and CDR2 sequences are SNHLY and FYNNEI. V was clipped by 2 bases and J by 0 bases, with 11 bases between them. The CDR3 has 17 amino acids. CDR3 nucleotide sequence: TGTGCCAGCAGTGAAACTCCAGGGCCCTCTGGGGCCAACGTCCTGACTTTC. It yields the protein CASSETPGPSGANVLTF.

The chain has TRBV2 and TRBJ1-2; TRBD1 matches at 7 bases. V shed 6 bases and J 3 bases; nucleotides not matched to a gene: 4. CDR3 length: 13 amino acids. The V gene's germline CDR1 is SNHLY and CDR2 FYNNEI. The CDR3 nucleotides are TGTGCCAGCAGCCAACAGGGGTACTATGGCTACACCTTC. Its translation is CASSQQGYYGYTF.

The V gene is TRBV19, the J gene TRBJ2-5, with 9 positions matching TRBD1. The CDR3 totals 14 residues. Per the germline V gene, CDR1 is LNHDA and CDR2 is SQIVND (reference sequence). The J segment lost 6 bases and the V segment lost 5 bases, leaving 7 bases of the junction unmatched. CDR3 sequence (DNA): TGTGCCAGTAGTTCAACAGGGGGCGGGAAGACCCAGTACTTC. It encodes CASSSTGGGKTQYF.

The rearrangement uses TRBV5-8 and TRBJ1-5; the match to TRBD1 covers 7 bases. CDR3 length: 15 residues. The ends lost 7 bases at V and 5 bases at J; junction bases unmatched: 12. Germline CDR1 reads SGHTS; CDR2 reads YDEGEE. CDR3 loop: CASGSKGAGYQPQHF. The CDR3 DNA sequence: TGTGCCAGCGGATCCAAGGGGGCAGGGTATCAGCCCCAGCATTTT.

The CDR3 coding sequence is TGTGCCAGCAGCTTGGGGGGAACAGGGATCAATCAGCCCCAGCATTTT. Amino acid sequence: CASSLGGTGINQPQHF. The gene calls are TRBV5-6 and TRBJ1-5, with a tentative D call TRBD1 (6 bases). The germline V and J ends were trimmed by 0 bases and 3 bases, with 13 bases remaining between them. Germline loops: CDR1 SGHDT, CDR2 YYEEEE. This CDR3 is 16 amino acids long.

This chain connects TRBV7-8 to TRBJ2-2; 16 bases are a match to TRBD2. CDR1 SGHVS and CDR2 FQNEAQ come from the germline V gene. J gave up 4 bases and V 5 bases, and 7 bases lay outside the gene matches. This CDR3 contains 18 residues. The CDR3 is CASSLGTSGRAGTGELFF. CDR3 coding DNA: TGTGCCAGCAGCCTTGGGACTAGCGGGAGGGCCGGCACCGGGGAGCTGTTTTTT.

The V gene is TRBV9, the J gene TRBJ2-1; D call uncertain. The CDR3 length is 15 residues. Deletions cut 0 bases from V and 1 base from J, with 8 bases between. CDR1 is SGDLS, CDR2 YYNGEE, per germline. CDR3 amino acids: CASSVAPTSYNEQFF. CDR3 nucleotide sequence: TGTGCCAGCAGCGTAGCCCCAACTTCCTACAATGAGCAGTTCTTC.

The chain employs TRBV28 and TRBJ1-2, with TRBD1 matching 7 bases. The germline CDR1 and CDR2 sequences are MDHEN and SYDVKM. The CDR3 loop spans 15 amino acids. V trimming: 7 bases; J trimming: 4 bases; junction bases outside the gene matches: 12. CDR3 in amino acids: CASKFQGVGSYGYTF. DNA of the CDR3: TGTGCCAGCAAGTTTCAGGGGGTTGGTAGCTATGGCTACACCTTC.

The chain uses TRBV5-1 and TRBJ1-1, with D tentatively TRBD1 (6 bases). The germline V gene has CDR1 SGHRS and CDR2 YFSETQ. Trimming took 4 bases from V and 0 from J, leaving 19 bases between them. The CDR3 spans 17 residues. The CDR3 reads CASSPGAGALMNTEAFF. The CDR3 coding sequence is TGCGCCAGCAGCCCAGGTGCGGGGGCACTCATGAACACTGAAGCTTTCTTT.

The chain joins TRBV28 to TRBJ1-4, with 7 bases identical to TRBD1. The J segment lost 9 bases and the V segment lost 7 bases, leaving 17 bases of the junction unmatched. The CDR3 consists of 16 residues. Germline V gene lookup returns CDR1 MDHEN and CDR2 SYDVKM. The CDR3 coding sequence is TGTGCCAGCACCCACCCAGGGGGAGGCTCGGGCCAAAAACTGTTTTTT. Encoded protein: CASTHPGGGSGQKLFF.

The chain recombines TRBV28 with TRBJ1-4; TRBD1 aligns across 10 bases. The V and J ends lost 9 bases and 7 bases, in that order; junction bases with no gene match: 14. This CDR3 is 16 amino acids long. Germline V CDR1 and CDR2: MDHEN, SYDVKM. The CDR3 sequence: CASGGTGEYYGEKLFF. DNA for the CDR3: TGTGCCAGTGGGGGGACAGGGGAGTATTACGGTGAAAAACTGTTTTTT.

This chain uses TRBV7-9 with TRBJ2-2; TRBD2 matches 10 bases. V was pared by 7 bases and J by 1 base, with 6 bases of the junction left unmatched. Germline V gives CDR1 SEHNR, CDR2 FQNEAQ (reference sequence). CDR3 length: 16 amino acids. CDR3 sequence: CASIGRTSGNTGELFF. The CDR3 DNA follows: TGTGCCAGCATCGGCCGGACTAGCGGGAACACCGGGGAGCTGTTTTTT.

The CDR3 region is CASSNSPQVNDEQFF. CDR3 nucleotide sequence: TGTGCCAGCAGCAACAGTCCACAGGTTAACGATGAGCAGTTCTTC. This sequence joins TRBV3-1 (or the pseudogene TRBV3-2) and TRBJ2-1; D is perhaps TRBD1 (5 bases). Trimming shortened V by 5 bases and J by 8 bases, and 19 bases separated the two germline ends. The length of the CDR3 is 15 residues. Germline CDR1 is LGHDT and CDR2 is YNNKEL (reference sequence).

CDR3 nucleotides: TGTGCCAGCAGCTTGCCCGGCAGGGGAACAACTAATGAAAAACTGTTTTTT. Amino acid sequence: CASSLPGRGTTNEKLFF. The rearrangement uses TRBV5-4 and TRBJ1-4; TRBD1 is a possible D gene (6 bases). V was clipped by 1 base and J by 0 bases, with 13 bases between them. The CDR3 is 17 residues long. Germline loops: CDR1 SGHNT, CDR2 YYREEE (reference sequence).